The 23 T cell receptor beta chains presented below share a single source sample, sequenced in a study of shared T cell receptors in the human thymus (dated by TCRdb to the early 2020s). Receptor libraries were prepared by the immunoSEQ multiplex PCR assay. The table was pulled from immuneACCESS by TCRdb, which kept in-frame rearrangements only. Such tables lose some clones; where checked, under half of the loss comes from unresolved V genes, and the rest has no known cause. This sample lists 65,000 to 70,000 clones; 90% to 95% were detected once. Less than 0.04% of the sample lies in the top ten. The material sequenced was thymocytes. These receptor sequences come from a human donor.

The chain combines TRBV9 with TRBJ1-2; D may be TRBD1 (5 bases). The CDR3 is made up of 12 amino acids. Germline V gives CDR1 SGDLS, CDR2 YYNGEE. Trimming pared 0 bases from V and 8 bases from J, leaving 8 bases between. Written as DNA, the CDR3 is TGTGCCAGCAGCGTAGAAGGGGTCGGCTACACCTTC. This translates into CASSVEGVGYTF.

The V call is TRBV6-4, the J call TRBJ1-1; D is unclear. V was cut by 7 bases and J by 1 base, with 10 bases left in between. This CDR3 is built from 13 residues. Per germline, CDR1 MRHNA and CDR2 SNTAGT. The CDR3 DNA reads as TGTGCCAGCACCTCGGACCAGAACACTGAAGCTTTCTTT. It specifies CASTSDQNTEAFF.

The chain links TRBV4-3 to TRBJ1-2; D uncertain. Germline V lookup: CDR1 LGHNA, CDR2 YSLEER. Trimming stripped 4 bases from V and 1 base from J, with 13 bases between. CDR3 length: 15 amino acids. CDR3 in DNA: TGCGCCAGCAGCCCCGTTGTTGCCTTTAACTATGGCTACACCTTC. The encoded protein is CASSPVVAFNYGYTF.

This clone showed up just once. The chain links TRBV7-2 to TRBJ2-3; D may be TRBD1 (6 bases). There are 16 residues in the CDR3. V shed 0 bases and J shed 7 bases, with 17 bases lying between them. The germline V gene has CDR1 SGHTA and CDR2 FQGNSA. The DNA for the CDR3 is TGTGCCAGCAGCTTAGCCCCCAGGGGTCACACGAATACGCAGTATTTT. Translation gives CASSLAPRGHTNTQYF.

This chain connects TRBV11-3 to TRBJ2-2; the D is unclear. Germline CDR1 reads SGHNT; CDR2 reads YENEEA. The CDR3 has 20 residues. Trimming removed 0 bases from V and 2 bases from J, with 22 bases in between. The CDR3 spells CASSLDRNTSDGINTGELFF. The CDR3, as DNA: TGTGCCAGCAGCTTAGACCGGAACACCTCGGACGGAATAAACACCGGGGAGCTGTTTTTT.

This clone was seen more than once but under ten times. The gene calls are TRBV4-3 and TRBJ2-1, with a weak D call TRBD2 (5 bases). In germline, CDR1 is LGHNA, CDR2 YSLEER. V lost 3 bases and J 5 bases, leaving 17 bases between the germline ends. The CDR3 is 16 amino acids. CDR3 DNA sequence: TGCGCCAGCAGCCAGACTCCCCGGGAAATCCACAATGAGCAGTTCTTC. As protein: CASSQTPREIHNEQFF.

This sequence joins TRBV15 and TRBJ2-2; D is undetermined. Germline CDR1 and CDR2: LNHNV and YYDKDF (reference sequence). Trimming shortened V by 1 base and J by 7 bases, and 10 bases separated the two germline ends. This CDR3 has 14 amino acids. CDR3 nucleotide sequence: TGTGCCACCAGCAGAGCGCAGGCTGACGGGGAGCTGTTTTTT. Its translation is CATSRAQADGELFF.

J is TRBJ2-3 and V is TRBV2; 8 positions agree with TRBD2. CDR3 length: 15 amino acids. Germline lookup yields CDR1 SNHLY and CDR2 FYNNEI. V gave up 8 bases and J gave up 6 bases; unmatched junction bases: 13. The CDR3 here is CASPKAGASVDTQYF. As DNA, the CDR3 is TGTGCCAGCCCAAAAGCGGGGGCCTCGGTGGATACGCAGTATTTT.

The genes are TRBV7-3 and TRBJ2-2; TRBD2 agrees at 7 bases. From germline, CDR1 is SGHTA and CDR2 FQGTGA. The CDR3 is 17 amino acids. Losses at the gene ends were 0 bases for V and 4 bases for J; bases not matched to a gene: 8. The CDR3 DNA reads TGTGCCAGCAGCTTAACCCTTGAGCGGGGCGCCACCGGGGAGCTGTTTTTT. The encoded protein is CASSLTLERGATGELFF.

J is TRBJ1-5 and V is TRBV5-6; D possibly corresponds to TRBD1 (6 bases). CDR3 length: 18 amino acids. Trimming removed 3 bases from V and 0 bases from J, with 19 bases in between. Per the germline V gene, CDR1 is SGHDT and CDR2 is YYEEEE. For the CDR3, the DNA is TGTGCCAGCAGCTCGAGTGCAGGGGCACCAAATAGCAATCAGCCCCAGCATTTT. Translated: CASSSSAGAPNSNQPQHF.

This chain uses TRBV4-2 with TRBJ2-1; a weak D match, TRBD2 (5 bases). Between the trimmed V and J ends, which lost 0 bases and 5 bases, there was a span of 14 bases. This CDR3 is built from 16 residues. CDR1 LGHNA and CDR2 YNFKEQ come from the germline V gene. CDR3 nucleotide sequence: TGTGCCAGCAGCCAAGAAGGAGCGGATCTTAACAATGAGCAGTTCTTC. Protein sequence: CASSQEGADLNNEQFF.

V usage is TRBV27 and J usage is TRBJ2-3; TRBD2 matches at 7 bases. Germline V gene data show CDR1 as MNHEY and CDR2 as SMNVEV (reference sequence). After removal of 2 bases from V and 1 base from J, the junction contained 6 bases not matched to a gene. The CDR3 has 16 amino acids. The CDR3: CASSLMGGSRTDTQYF. DNA for the CDR3: TGTGCCAGCAGTTTAATGGGAGGGTCTCGCACAGATACGCAGTATTTT.

The rearrangement joins TRBV7-2 to TRBJ1-6; D unclear. Trimming took off 2 bases at V and 7 bases at J, with 18 bases between the two ends. This CDR3 is 17 amino acids long. Germline lookup yields CDR1 SGHTA and CDR2 FQGNSA. This CDR3 reads CASSLKRAPLWNSPLHF. In DNA, the CDR3 is TGTGCCAGCAGCTTAAAGAGGGCCCCTCTCTGGAATTCACCCCTCCACTTT.

The rearrangement joins TRBV7-6 to TRBJ2-7; 7 nucleotides line up with TRBD1. V dropped 5 bases and J dropped 4; count of bases not matched to a gene: 20. This CDR3 region has 18 residues. Germline V gene sequence: CDR1 SGHVS, CDR2 FNYEAQ. CDR3 DNA: TGTGCCAGCAGCCGAATAATAAATACCGGGACAGAAGTATACGAGCAGTACTTC. It translates to CASSRIINTGTEVYEQYF.

The V gene is TRBV5-5, the J gene TRBJ2-1; D gene uncertain. CDR1 and CDR2 from the germline V gene are SGHKS and YYEKEE (reference sequence). V was pared by 1 base and J by 0 bases, with 8 bases between. This CDR3 has 15 amino acids. The CDR3 spells CASSLSIFSYNEQFF. DNA for the CDR3: TGTGCCAGCAGCTTGTCCATATTCTCCTACAATGAGCAGTTCTTC.

This chain joins TRBV18 and TRBJ1-5; 7 bases align to TRBD1. The germline V gene has CDR1 KGHSH and CDR2 LQKENI. The CDR3 runs 13 residues. V was pared by 2 bases and J by 7 bases, with 2 bases of the junction left unmatched. The CDR3 sequence: CASSPRGQQPQHF. The CDR3 nucleotides are TGTGCCAGCTCACCAAGGGGGCAACAGCCCCAGCATTTT. The variable domain in full, completed from reference TRBV18 and TRBJ1-5, reads NAGVMQNPRHLVRRRGQEARLRCSPMKGHSHVYWYRQLPEEGLKFMVYLQKENIIDESGMPKERFSAEFPKEGPSILRIQQVVRGDSAAYFCASSPRGQQPQHFGDGTRLSIL.

This chain joins TRBV14 and TRBJ2-3, with 11 nucleotides matching TRBD1. V lost 5 bases and J lost 1; bases outside the gene matches: 14. Germline CDR1 reads SGHDN; CDR2 reads FVKESK. This CDR3 is 19 amino acids long. For the CDR3, the DNA is TGTGCCAGCAGCTCCCCCCCGTCGGACAGGGGGCGCGGCACAGATACGCAGTATTTT. Translating gives CASSSPPSDRGRGTDTQYF.

CDR3 protein: CASSLELKGSSYNSPLHF. The CDR3 nucleotides read TGTGCCAGCAGTTTAGAACTTAAAGGTAGCTCCTATAATTCACCCCTCCACTTT. The genes are TRBV27 and TRBJ1-6; no definite D call. V gave up 2 bases and J gave up 0 bases, with 14 bases separating them. From germline, CDR1 is MNHEY and CDR2 SMNVEV (reference sequence). The CDR3 runs 18 residues.

The table lists this clone with a count of one. This chain uses TRBV4-1 with TRBJ2-6; unclear D gene. Germline V gene data show CDR1 as MGHRA and CDR2 as YSYEKL. The CDR3 totals 17 residues. Trimming stripped 1 base from V and 0 bases from J, with 10 bases between. CDR3 sequence (DNA): TGCGCCAGCAGCCAAGTATCCCTAGGCTCTGGGGCCAACGTCCTGACTTTC. The encoded protein is CASSQVSLGSGANVLTF.

The rearrangement links TRBV7-9 to TRBJ1-2, with D unclear. Trimming removed 5 bases from V and 10 bases from J, with 14 bases in between. Germline loops: CDR1 SEHNR, CDR2 FQNEAQ (reference sequence). The length of the CDR3 is 12 residues. The chain's CDR3 is CASSQYGPFYTF. CDR3 DNA: TGTGCCAGCAGCCAATACGGGCCTTTCTACACCTTC.

This sequence joins TRBV7-2 and TRBJ2-3; 7 bases map to TRBD1. The CDR3 runs to 17 residues. V was clipped by 2 bases and J by 2 bases; unmatched bases: 10. Germline CDR1 and CDR2: SGHTA and FQGNSA. The CDR3 here is CASSLTRQGTLTDTQYF. The CDR3 DNA sequence: TGTGCCAGCAGCTTAACGCGACAGGGAACTCTCACAGATACGCAGTATTTT. The full variable domain, with the rest looked up from reference TRBV7-2 and TRBJ2-3, is GAGVSQSPSNKVTEKGKDVELRCDPISGHTALYWYRQSLGQGLEFLIYFQGNSAPDKSGLPSDRFSAERTGGSVSTLTIQRTQQEDSAVYLCASSLTRQGTLTDTQYFGPGTRLTVL.

The J gene is TRBJ2-7, the V gene TRBV27; maybe TRBD1 (5 bases). Looked up from germline, CDR1 is MNHEY and CDR2 is SMNVEV (reference sequence). This CDR3 spans 13 amino acids. Trimming removed 7 bases from V and 6 bases from J, with 16 bases in between. The CDR3: CASTQIGASEQYF. The CDR3 bases are TGTGCCAGCACCCAGATAGGGGCCTCCGAGCAGTACTTC.

The CDR3 sequence: CASSTLAGQTYGYTF. The CDR3 coding sequence is TGTGCCAGTAGTACCCTCGCAGGACAGACCTATGGCTACACCTTC. The chain employs TRBV19 and TRBJ1-2; weak D call: TRBD1 (6 bases). Germline V gene sequence: CDR1 LNHDA, CDR2 SQIVND (reference sequence). V was pared by 4 bases and J by 4 bases, with 16 bases between. The CDR3 runs 15 residues.